Here is one T cell receptor (beta chain) with its context. The antigen remains unidentified. The data stem from a study of T cell responses to AZD1222 COVID-19 vaccine. The germline gives CDR1 LGHDT, CDR2 YNNKEL (reference sequence). V lost 0 bases and J lost 0, with 6 bases in between. This CDR3 has 15 amino acids. TCRdb's table, derived via immunoSEQ multiplex PCR, lists solely in-frame clones and lacks some. The sample includes around 160,000 clones, around 90% of them seen just once. Notes on the study in general: Compared with day 0, the breadth and depth of the Spike-specific TCR repertoire rose significantly after two doses of AZD1222. None of the repertoires were sampled until the peak T cell response had passed. Reportedly, nearly half the spike-specific TCRs target unmutated variant regions. Mostly white British, mostly female donors; authors suggested clonal diversity may be underestimated.

This specimen consisted of peripheral blood, obtained 28 days after the second AZD1222 dose. The chain has TRBV3-1 (or the pseudogene TRBV3-2) and TRBJ1-5; D is undetermined. The source is an adult who received the AZD1222 COVID-19 vaccine. The CDR3 sequence is CASSQEVYSNQPQHF. As DNA, the CDR3 is TGTGCCAGCAGCCAAGAAGTGTATAGCAATCAGCCCCAGCATTTT.